This T cell receptor beta chain was profiled in a study of T cells in localized non-small cell lung cancer (dated by TCRdb to 2019 to 2021). Regarding the study in general: The study examined T cell repertoires in under 300 patients with early-stage NSCLC and compared tumors with uninvolved tumor-adjacent lungs. The cohort comprised 236 treatment-naïve NSCLC patients with resected, localized lung tumors. NSCLC patients had a mean age of approximately 66 years, and around 140 were male and about 110 female. The full study reports these points: Because of the exploratory design, TCR variables were selected using unadjusted p-values without false-discovery rate correction. Longer overall survival was associated with higher T cell density in blood, whereas shorter survival was associated with higher clonality in adjacent lung. Of the top 100 tumor clones, a median of roughly 53 were detected in paired uninvolved adjacent lung; roughly 29 were also among that lung's top 100. Uninvolved tumor-adjacent lung showed the highest T cell clonality, higher than tumor, which suggests more focused antigenic responses in the adjacent lung. Because multi-region sequencing of the tumors was not done, intratumor heterogeneity could not be ruled out.

About this clone itself: What this receptor recognizes is not known. One base away there is no much larger clone; base qualities are not given.

At diagnosis, peripheral blood, uninvolved tumor-adjacent lung and tumor were collected and were preserved as a mix of fresh-frozen and FFPE material. For TCR repertoire profiling, the blood samples were analyzed as peripheral blood mononuclear cells. Including cysteine and phenylalanine, the CDR3 has 16 amino acids. The only DNA kept is the CDR3, 48 bases in frame from the first base. Trimming costs V 2 bases and J 3 bases, and their ends lie 15 bases apart. The germline V gene specifies LGHNT as CDR1 and FRNRAP as CDR2. The immunoSEQ Assay was used to sequence TCR beta CDR3 regions from DNA. Per the original workflow: To compute T cell density, TCR beta template counts were normalized to usable DNA, which was estimated by amplifying housekeeping genes. The preseqR package was used to estimate richness by extrapolating to 400,000 templates for PBMC samples and to 120,000 templates for tissue samples. Clonality was taken to be one minus Pielou's evenness. To identify tissue-enriched TCRs, differential abundance testing was run on productive amino-acid clonotypes with a minimum total count of 5 and an alpha of 0.1. The Jaccard Index and the Morisita Overlap Index were used to quantify repertoire overlap between compartments. GLIPH grouped TCR beta CDR3s together with public tetramer-defined viral CDR3s, and a viral motif had to include at least three viral sequences and also show V-gene enrichment. TCRdb took over this immuneACCESS table, retaining in-frame rearrangements with V and J assigned. Such tables are incomplete; in checked studies, under half of the missing clones stem from an unresolved V gene, and the remainder is unexplained. V and J calls and clone size are given by that table; D and trimming were obtained from the DNA. In all, the sample holds 40,000 to 55,000 clones, and around 81% of those were seen once. The ten biggest clones cover roughly 17% of the sample.

The sequence came from a man aged 40 to 69 with stage III lung adenocarcinoma. The V and J genes are TRBV12-5 and TRBJ2-3, with the D call perhaps TRBD1 or TRBD2, as 6 bases match in each case. Sequences were derived from peripheral blood mononuclear cells, sampled before any cancer treatment. The CDR3: CASGLRVWGATDTQYF. The nucleotide sequence reads as follows: TGTGCTAGTGGTTTGAGGGTGTGGGGGGCGACAGATACGCAGTATTTT.